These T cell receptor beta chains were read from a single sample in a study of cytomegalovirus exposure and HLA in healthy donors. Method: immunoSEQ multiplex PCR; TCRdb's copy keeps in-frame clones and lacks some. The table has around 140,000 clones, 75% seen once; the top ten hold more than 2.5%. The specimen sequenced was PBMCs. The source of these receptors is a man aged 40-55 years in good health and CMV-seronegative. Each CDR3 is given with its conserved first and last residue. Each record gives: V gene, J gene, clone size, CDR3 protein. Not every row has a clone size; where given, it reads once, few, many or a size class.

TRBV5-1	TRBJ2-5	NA	CASSLGLADKETQYF
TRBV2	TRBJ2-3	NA	CASSERLAGASTDTQYF
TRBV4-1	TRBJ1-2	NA	CASSQGTGVYGYTF
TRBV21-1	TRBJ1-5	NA	CASSNLTGVQPQHF
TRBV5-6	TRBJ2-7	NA	CASSLEGLGEHEQYF
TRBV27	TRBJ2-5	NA	CASSFGGGYQETQYF
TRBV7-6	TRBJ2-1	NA	CASSLGTGGPYEQFF
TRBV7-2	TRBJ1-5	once	CASSRHEGPQHF
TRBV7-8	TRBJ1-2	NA	CASSLEGQGNTGYTF
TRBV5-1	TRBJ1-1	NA	CASSLGTEGEAFF
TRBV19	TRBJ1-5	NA	CASSIDMRYSNQPQHF
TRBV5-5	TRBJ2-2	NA	CASSLNSHTGELFF
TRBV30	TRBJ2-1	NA	CAWSVWRLDEQFF
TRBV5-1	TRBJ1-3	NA	CASSATGDSGNTIYF
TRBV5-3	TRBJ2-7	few	CARRLVGAEQYF
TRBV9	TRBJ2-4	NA	CASSATTTVLPELAKNIQYF
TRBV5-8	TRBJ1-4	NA	CASSPWTGGSTNEKLFF
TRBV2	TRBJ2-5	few	CASSSWIAGPGETQYF
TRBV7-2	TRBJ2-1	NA	CASSLQGWDEQFF
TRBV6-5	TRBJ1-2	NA	CASSRGYGYTF
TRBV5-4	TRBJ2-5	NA	CASSLSQGRQETQYF
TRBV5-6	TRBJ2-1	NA	CASRLSGEQFF
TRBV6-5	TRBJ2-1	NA	CASTAENSEQFF
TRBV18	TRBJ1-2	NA	CASSPTGSTADGYTF
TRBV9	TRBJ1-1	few	CASSVTGGQNTEAFF
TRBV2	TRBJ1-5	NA	CASSHERGYRESNQPQHF
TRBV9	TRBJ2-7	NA	CASSGGGQGPYEQYF
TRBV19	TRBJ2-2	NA	CASSLRGAGDTGELFF
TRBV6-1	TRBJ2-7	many	CASKGTVSSYEQYF
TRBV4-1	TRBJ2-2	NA	CASTRGGEWNGELFF
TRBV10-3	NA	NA	CAISGTDRGYEQYF
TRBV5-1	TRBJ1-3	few	CASSLGAVSGNTIYF
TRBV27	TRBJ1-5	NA	CASSPRQGNNQPQHF
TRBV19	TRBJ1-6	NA	CASRPTGGDSPLHF
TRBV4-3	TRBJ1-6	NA	CASSQDKPRRSSYNSPLHF
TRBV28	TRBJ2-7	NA	CASNESDRGRYEQYF
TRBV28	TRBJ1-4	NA	CASSLLGAGTNEKLFF
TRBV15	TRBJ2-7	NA	CATSRARFEQYF
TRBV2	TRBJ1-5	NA	CASSAPTTGRQGARRQPQHF
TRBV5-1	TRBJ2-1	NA	CASSLERTGGNNEQFF
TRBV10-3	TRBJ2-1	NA	CAISESQGYNEQFF
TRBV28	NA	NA	CASSFSRGRYEQYF
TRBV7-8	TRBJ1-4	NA	CASSWGGGGVGELFF
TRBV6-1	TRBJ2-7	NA	CASSELTGGTYEQYF
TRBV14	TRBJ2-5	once	CASSRQRGTPGETQYF
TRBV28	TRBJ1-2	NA	CASSYHPGQGTYGYTF
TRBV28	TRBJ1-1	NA	CASRVGETRRAFF
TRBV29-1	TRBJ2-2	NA	CSVWNREKSSTGELFF
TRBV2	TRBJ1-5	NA	CASSPDRGLGNQPQHF
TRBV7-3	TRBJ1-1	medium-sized	CASSASGVGMNTEAFF
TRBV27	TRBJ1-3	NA	CASSSIRGSGNTIYF
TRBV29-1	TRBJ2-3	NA	CSVEVSYSADTQYF
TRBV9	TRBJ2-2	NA	CASSVAVFGELFF
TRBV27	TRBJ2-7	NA	CASSLSPGVDEQYF
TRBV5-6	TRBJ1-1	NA	CASSWGVDTEAFF
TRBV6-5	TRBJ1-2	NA	CASSTTGNAGYTF
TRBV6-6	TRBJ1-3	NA	CASSYEVTNSGNTIYF
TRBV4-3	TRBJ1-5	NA	CASSQEFQSNQPQHF
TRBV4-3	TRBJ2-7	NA	CASSQEFLGQGAPEQYF
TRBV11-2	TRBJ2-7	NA	CASSPGTSVGQYF